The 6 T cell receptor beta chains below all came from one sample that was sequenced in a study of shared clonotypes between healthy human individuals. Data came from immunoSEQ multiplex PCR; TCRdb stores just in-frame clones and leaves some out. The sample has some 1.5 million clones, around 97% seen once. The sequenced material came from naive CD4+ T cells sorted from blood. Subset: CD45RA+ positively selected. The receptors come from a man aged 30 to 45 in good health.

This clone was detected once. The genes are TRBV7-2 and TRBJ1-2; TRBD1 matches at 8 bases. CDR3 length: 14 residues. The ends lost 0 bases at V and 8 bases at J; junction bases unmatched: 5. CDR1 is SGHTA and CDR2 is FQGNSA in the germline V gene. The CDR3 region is CASSLATGAGGYTF. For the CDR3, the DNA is TGTGCCAGCAGCTTAGCGACAGGGGCGGGCGGCTACACCTTC.

The CDR3 is CASKTGISTDTQYF. The CDR3 coding sequence is TGTGCCAGCAAGACAGGAATAAGCACAGATACGCAGTATTTT. The rearrangement uses TRBV2 and TRBJ2-3, with a tentative D call TRBD1 (6 bases). The CDR3 totals 14 residues. Trimming removed 7 bases from V and 0 bases from J, with 11 bases in between. The germline V gene has CDR1 SNHLY and CDR2 FYNNEI.

The CDR3 region has the DNA TGTGCCAGCAGCGGGGCTTTTGCGGGCCTCTCTGGAAACACCATATATTTT. This codes for CASSGAFAGLSGNTIYF. The V and J genes are TRBV9 and TRBJ1-3; unclear D gene. The V and J ends lost 3 bases and 0 bases respectively, with 16 bases between them. Looked up from germline, CDR1 is SGDLS and CDR2 is YYNGEE. This CDR3 has 17 residues.

CDR3 amino acids: CASSSGTAGANVLTF. The DNA of the CDR3 is TGTGCCAGCAGCTCAGGGACAGCTGGGGCCAACGTCCTGACTTTC. V is TRBV7-9 and J is TRBJ2-6; 7 bases fit TRBD1. Germline CDR1 reads SEHNR; CDR2 reads FQNEAQ (reference sequence). The CDR3 has 15 residues. Trimming took 4 bases from V and 2 from J; bases not matched to a gene: 2.

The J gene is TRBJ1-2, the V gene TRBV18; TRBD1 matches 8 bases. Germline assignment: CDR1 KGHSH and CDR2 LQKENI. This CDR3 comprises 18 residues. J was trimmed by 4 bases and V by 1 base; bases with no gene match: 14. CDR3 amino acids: CASSPLGQGSEWGYGYTF. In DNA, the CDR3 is TGTGCCAGCTCACCACTCGGACAGGGAAGTGAGTGGGGCTATGGCTACACCTTC.

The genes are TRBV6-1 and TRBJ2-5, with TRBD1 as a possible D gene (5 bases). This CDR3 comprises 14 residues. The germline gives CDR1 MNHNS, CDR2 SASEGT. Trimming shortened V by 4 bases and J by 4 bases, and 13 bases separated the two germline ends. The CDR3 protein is CASSALQGTETQYF. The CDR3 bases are TGTGCCAGCAGTGCTTTGCAGGGAACAGAGACCCAGTACTTC.